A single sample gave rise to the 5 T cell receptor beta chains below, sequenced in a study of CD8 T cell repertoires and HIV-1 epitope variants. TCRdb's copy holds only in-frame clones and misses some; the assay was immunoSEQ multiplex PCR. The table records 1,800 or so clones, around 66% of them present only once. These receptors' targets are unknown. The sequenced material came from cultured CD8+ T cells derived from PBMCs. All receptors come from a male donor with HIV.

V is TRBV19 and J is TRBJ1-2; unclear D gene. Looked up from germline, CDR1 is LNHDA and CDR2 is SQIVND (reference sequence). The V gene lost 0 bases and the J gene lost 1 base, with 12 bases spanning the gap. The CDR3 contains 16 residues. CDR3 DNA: TGTGCCAGTAGTATAGAAGGGCAGGAAATTAACTATGGCTACACCTTC. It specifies CASSIEGQEINYGYTF.

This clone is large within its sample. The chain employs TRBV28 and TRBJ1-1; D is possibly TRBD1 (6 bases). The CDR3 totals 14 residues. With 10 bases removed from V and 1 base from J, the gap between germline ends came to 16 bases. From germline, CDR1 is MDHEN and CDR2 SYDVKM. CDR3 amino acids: CATFPTGSNTEAFF. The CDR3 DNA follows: TGTGCCACCTTTCCGACAGGCTCGAACACTGAAGCTTTCTTT.

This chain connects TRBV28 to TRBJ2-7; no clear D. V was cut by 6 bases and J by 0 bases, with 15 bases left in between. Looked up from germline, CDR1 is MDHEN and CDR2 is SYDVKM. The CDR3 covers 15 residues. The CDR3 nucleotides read TGTGCCAGCAGGTACGGCAGGTCGAGCTCCTACGAGCAGTACTTC. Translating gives CASRYGRSSSYEQYF.

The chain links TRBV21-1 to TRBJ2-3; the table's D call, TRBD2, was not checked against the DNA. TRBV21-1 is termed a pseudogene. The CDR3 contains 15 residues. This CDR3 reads CASSKRMIASDTQYF. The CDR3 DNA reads TGTGCCAGCAGCAAAAGGATGATAGCCTCAGATACGCAGTATTTT.

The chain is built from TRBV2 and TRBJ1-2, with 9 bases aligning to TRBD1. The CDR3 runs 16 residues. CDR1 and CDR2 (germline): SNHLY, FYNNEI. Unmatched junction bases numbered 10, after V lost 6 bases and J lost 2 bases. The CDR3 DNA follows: TGTGCCAGCAGGGGGACCTTGGACAGGGGCAACTATGGCTACACCTTC. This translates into CASRGTLDRGNYGYTF.